The 16 T cell receptor beta chains presented below share a single source sample, sequenced in a study of blood T cell repertoires in COVID-19. Repertoires were generated with immunoSEQ multiplex PCR, while TCRdb's copy carries only in-frame clones and drops some. The table includes about 250,000 clones, almost 90% detected once. Sequenced material: peripheral blood. The receptors come from a man older than 75 with acute or convalescent COVID-19.

This chain joins TRBV9 and TRBJ2-5; unclear D gene. CDR1 and CDR2 (germline): SGDLS, YYNGEE. Trimming stripped 3 bases from V and 2 bases from J, with 5 bases between. CDR3 size: 12 residues. CDR3 sequence reads: CASSGDQETQYF. As DNA, the CDR3 is TGTGCCAGCAGCGGAGATCAAGAGACCCAGTACTTC.

This chain connects TRBV7-9 to TRBJ1-4; 7 nucleotides line up with TRBD1. The CDR3 sequence is 15 residues long. J lost 8 bases, V lost 2 bases, and 8 bases had no gene match. Germline V CDR1 and CDR2: SEHNR, FQNEAQ (reference sequence). The CDR3 coding sequence is TGTGCCAGCAGCTTACGGGGGACAGAAAGGGAAAAACTGTTTTTT. Residues: CASSLRGTEREKLFF.

This chain links TRBV7-9 with TRBJ2-1; 7 bases align to TRBD2. Trimming cost V 5 bases and J 7 bases; bases outside gene matches: 11. This CDR3 spans 15 amino acids. Germline CDR1 reads SEHNR; CDR2 reads FQNEAQ (reference sequence). CDR3 sequence: CASSPWGGSANEQFF. CDR3 DNA sequence: TGTGCCAGCAGCCCGTGGGGGGGGAGCGCGAATGAGCAGTTCTTC.

The rearrangement links TRBV5-6 to TRBJ2-7, with 11 bases lining up with TRBD2. The J segment lost 0 bases and the V segment lost 2 bases, leaving 4 bases of the junction unmatched. The germline gives CDR1 SGHDT, CDR2 YYEEEE. This CDR3 has 16 residues. The chain's CDR3 is CASSFLAGGNSYEQYF. The DNA of the CDR3 is TGTGCCAGCAGCTTTCTAGCGGGAGGTAACTCCTACGAGCAGTACTTC.

This chain joins TRBV15 and TRBJ1-4; the match to TRBD1 covers 9 bases. The CDR3 contains 16 residues. Germline values: CDR1 LNHNV, CDR2 YYDKDF (reference sequence). V trimming: 0 bases; J trimming: 8 bases; junction bases outside the gene matches: 7. The CDR3 nucleotides read TGTGCCACCAGCAGAGATTCGGACAGGGGCCACGAAAAACTGTTTTTT. As protein: CATSRDSDRGHEKLFF.

This clone came up a few times. The V call is TRBV18, the J call TRBJ2-7; 9 nucleotides line up with TRBD2. Germline-derived CDR1 and CDR2 are KGHSH and LQKENI. J lost 6 bases, V lost 2 bases, and 8 bases had no gene match. CDR3 length: 15 residues. The CDR3 DNA follows: TGTGCCAGCTCACCAGGGCCTAGCGGGACGCGCGAGCAGTACTTC. Translated: CASSPGPSGTREQYF.

As for this clone: One end of the junction fails to match germline, which may point to a read error. This chain joins TRBV6-5 and TRBJ1-6, with 8 bases that match TRBD1. The CDR3 is 11 amino acids. Looked up from germline, CDR1 is MNHEY and CDR2 is SVGAGI. The CDR3 DNA follows: TGTGCCAGCAGAGACAGGGGCCGAGTCTACTTT. Its protein product is CASRDRGRVYF.

The J gene is TRBJ2-5, the V gene TRBV11-3; weak D call: TRBD2 (5 bases). V lost 1 base and J lost 2, with 11 bases in between. Germline V lookup: CDR1 SGHNT, CDR2 YENEEA. CDR3 length: 15 amino acids. CDR3: CASSLGTAEQETQYF. The CDR3 nucleotides read TGTGCCAGCAGCTTAGGTACAGCGGAACAAGAGACCCAGTACTTC.

This chain connects TRBV5-1 to TRBJ1-1; 7 bases line up with TRBD1. The J segment lost 10 bases and the V segment lost 4 bases, leaving 13 bases of the junction unmatched. The CDR3 is made up of 14 amino acids. From germline, CDR1 is SGHRS and CDR2 YFSETQ. The CDR3 here is CASSVGQLETGAFF. CDR3 sequence (DNA): TGCGCCAGCAGCGTGGGACAGCTTGAAACGGGAGCTTTCTTT.

The V call is TRBV5-6, the J call TRBJ1-2; D possibly corresponds to TRBD1 (6 bases). V was clipped by 4 bases and J by 7 bases, with 11 bases between them. The CDR3 covers 12 residues. CDR1 SGHDT and CDR2 YYEEEE come from the germline V gene. Here the CDR3 reads CASSVDSGGYTF. The CDR3 DNA sequence: TGTGCCAGCAGCGTGGACAGTGGTGGCTACACCTTC.

The chain carries TRBV24-1 and TRBJ2-1, with a tentative D call TRBD1 (6 bases). Deletions cut 3 bases from V and 8 bases from J, with 13 bases between. The CDR3 extends over 14 amino acids. From germline, CDR1 is KGHDR and CDR2 SFDVKD. The CDR3 spells CATSDLRGRDEQFF. For the CDR3, the DNA is TGTGCCACCAGTGATCTCAGGGGAAGAGATGAGCAGTTCTTC.

V usage is TRBV6-2 or TRBV6-3 and J usage is TRBJ1-5, with TRBD1 as a possible D gene (5 bases). Germline V lookup: CDR1 MNHEY, CDR2 SVGEGT. This CDR3 region has 15 residues. Trimming shortened V by 5 bases and J by 6 bases, and 17 bases separated the two germline ends. For the CDR3, the DNA is TGTGCCAGCAGTGGAGTGAATCGGGGGACTCAGCCCCAGCATTTT. This sequence encodes CASSGVNRGTQPQHF.

V gene TRBV19 combines with J gene TRBJ1-5; D unclear. The CDR3 is 17 residues long. CDR1 and CDR2 from the germline V gene are LNHDA and SQIVND (reference sequence). V gave up 3 bases and J gave up 7 bases, with 22 bases separating them. CDR3 bases: TGTGCCAGTAGTATTGGGCGGGGTAATGCGGGTGGACAGCCCCAGCATTTT. Translating it yields CASSIGRGNAGGQPQHF.

The rearrangement links TRBV6-6 to TRBJ2-2; TRBD1 is a possible D gene (5 bases). Germline V gene data show CDR1 as MNHNY and CDR2 as SVGAGI (reference sequence). The CDR3 is 15 residues long. Trimming shortened V by 7 bases and J by 0 bases, and 12 bases separated the two germline ends. The CDR3 region is CASMPLQANTGELFF. The CDR3 coding sequence is TGTGCCAGCATGCCCCTACAGGCGAACACCGGGGAGCTGTTTTTT.

The chain employs TRBV12-3 or TRBV12-4 and TRBJ2-5; weak D call: TRBD2 (5 bases). V lost 6 bases and J 3 bases, leaving 11 bases between the germline ends. The CDR3 is 13 amino acids. CDR3 loop: CASSRNGEETQYF. In DNA, the CDR3 is TGTGCCAGCAGCCGTAACGGGGAAGAGACCCAGTACTTC.

The rearrangement uses TRBV12-3 or TRBV12-4 and TRBJ2-1; 8 bases are shared with TRBD1. This CDR3 comprises 13 residues. V shed 6 bases, J shed 6 bases, and the junction held 4 bases outside the gene matches. The CDR3 coding sequence is TGTGCCAGCAGGGGACAGGTAGTCAATGAGCAGTTCTTC. It yields the protein CASRGQVVNEQFF.